The source of this T cell receptor beta chain is a study of blood T cell repertoires in COVID-19. As for the study in general: Researchers got acute and convalescent COVID-19 samples from the United States, Italy and Spain. T cells, B-cell-depleted T cells, or PBMCs provided the cDNA or gDNA that served as material.

The CDR3 extends over 12 amino acids. With 6 bases removed from V and 6 bases from J, the gap between germline ends came to 10 bases. In the authors' workflow: Estimation of nucleated cell counts was performed using reference gene primer amplification. Here immunoSEQ multiplex PCR was the method, and the copy in TCRdb shows in-frame clones only, minus some. For V, J and clone size, that table is used; D and trimming come from the DNA. Of 50,000 to 55,000 clones listed, roughly 85% were seen once; the top ten hold 2.5% to 3%. Material: peripheral blood. The chain links TRBV12-3 or TRBV12-4 to TRBJ2-3, with D hard to call. This clonotype originated in a man aged 80 or over with acute or convalescent COVID-19. CDR3 sequence: CASSLPPDTQYF. In DNA form, the CDR3 reads TGTGCCAGCAGCTTACCCCCGGATACGCAGTATTTT.